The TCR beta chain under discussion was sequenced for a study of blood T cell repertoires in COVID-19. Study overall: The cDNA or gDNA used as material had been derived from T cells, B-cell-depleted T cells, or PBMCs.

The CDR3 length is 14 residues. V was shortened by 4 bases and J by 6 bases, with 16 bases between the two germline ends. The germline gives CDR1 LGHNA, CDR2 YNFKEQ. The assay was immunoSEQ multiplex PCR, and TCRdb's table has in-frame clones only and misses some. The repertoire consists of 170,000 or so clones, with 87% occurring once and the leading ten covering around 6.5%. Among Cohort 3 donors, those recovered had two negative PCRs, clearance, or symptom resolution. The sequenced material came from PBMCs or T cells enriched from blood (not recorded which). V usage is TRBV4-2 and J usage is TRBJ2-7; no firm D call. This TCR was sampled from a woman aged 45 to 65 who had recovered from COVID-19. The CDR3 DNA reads TGTGCCAGCAGCCTCGTCGCTAGTAACTCCGAGCAGTACTTC. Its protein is CASSLVASNSEQYF.